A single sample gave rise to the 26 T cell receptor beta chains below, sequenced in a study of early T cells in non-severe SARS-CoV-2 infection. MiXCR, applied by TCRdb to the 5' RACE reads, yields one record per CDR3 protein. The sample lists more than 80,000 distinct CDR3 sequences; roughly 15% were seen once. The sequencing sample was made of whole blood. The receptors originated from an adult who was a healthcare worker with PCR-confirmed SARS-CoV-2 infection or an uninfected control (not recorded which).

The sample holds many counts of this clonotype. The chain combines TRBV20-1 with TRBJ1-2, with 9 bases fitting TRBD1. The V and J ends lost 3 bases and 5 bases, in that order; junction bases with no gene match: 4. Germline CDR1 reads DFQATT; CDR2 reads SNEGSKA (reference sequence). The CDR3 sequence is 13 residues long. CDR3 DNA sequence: TGCAGTGCTAGGGCCGGGACAGGGTATGGCTACACCTTC. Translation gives CSARAGTGYGYTF.

CDR3 region: CASSGAGDTQYF. CDR3 coding DNA: TGTGCCAGCAGTGGCGCGGGAGATACGCAGTATTTT. This chain uses TRBV25-1 with TRBJ2-3, with D possibly matching TRBD2 (5 bases). Germline V gene lookup returns CDR1 MGHDK and CDR2 SYGVNS. This CDR3 comprises 12 residues. V was pared by 4 bases and J by 5 bases, with 7 bases between.

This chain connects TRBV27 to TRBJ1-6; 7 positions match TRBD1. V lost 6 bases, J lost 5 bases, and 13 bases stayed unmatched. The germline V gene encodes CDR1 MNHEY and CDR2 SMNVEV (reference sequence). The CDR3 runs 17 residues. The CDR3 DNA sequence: TGTGCCAGCAGCACACGGGCAGGGGGTTTTGATAATTCACCCCTCCACTTT. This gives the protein CASSTRAGGFDNSPLHF.

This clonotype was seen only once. In nucleotides, the CDR3 is TGCGCCAGCACATCCGAGCAGTACTTC. Its protein product is CASTSEQYF. The genes are TRBV5-1 and TRBJ2-7; D unclear. With 6 bases removed from V and 6 bases from J, the gap between germline ends came to 4 bases. CDR3 length: 9 residues. The germline CDR1 and CDR2 sequences are SGHRS and YFSETQ.

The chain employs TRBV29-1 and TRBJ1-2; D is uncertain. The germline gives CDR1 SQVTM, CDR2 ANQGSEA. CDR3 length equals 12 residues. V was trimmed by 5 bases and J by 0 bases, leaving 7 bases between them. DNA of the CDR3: TGCAGCGTTTATACCGCTAACTATGGCTACACCTTC. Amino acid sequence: CSVYTANYGYTF.

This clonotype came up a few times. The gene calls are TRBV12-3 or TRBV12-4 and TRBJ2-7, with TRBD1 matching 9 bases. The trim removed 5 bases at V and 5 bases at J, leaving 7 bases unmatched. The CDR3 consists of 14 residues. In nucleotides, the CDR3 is TGTGCCAGCAGTCCAGGACAGGGGACAAACGAGCAGTACTTC. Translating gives CASSPGQGTNEQYF.

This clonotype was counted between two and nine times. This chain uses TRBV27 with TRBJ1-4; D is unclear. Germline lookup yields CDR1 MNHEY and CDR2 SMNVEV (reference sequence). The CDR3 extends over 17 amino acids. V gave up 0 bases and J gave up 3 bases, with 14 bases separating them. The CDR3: CASSLSQVLPPNEKLFF. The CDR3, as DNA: TGTGCCAGCAGTTTATCGCAGGTGTTGCCCCCTAATGAAAAACTGTTTTTT.

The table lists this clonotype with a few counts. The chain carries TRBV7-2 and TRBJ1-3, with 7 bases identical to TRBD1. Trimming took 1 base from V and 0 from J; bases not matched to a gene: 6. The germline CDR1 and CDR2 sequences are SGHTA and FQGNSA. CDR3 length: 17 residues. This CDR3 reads CASSLDLGQYSGNTIYF. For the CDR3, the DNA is TGTGCCAGCAGCTTAGACCTGGGACAGTACTCTGGAAACACCATATATTTT. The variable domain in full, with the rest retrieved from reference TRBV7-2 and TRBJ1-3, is GAGVSQSPSNKVTEKGKDVELRCDPISGHTALYWYRQSLGQGLEFLIYFQGNSAPDKSGLPSDRFSAERTGGSVSTLTIQRTQQEDSAVYLCASSLDLGQYSGNTIYFGEGSWLTVV.

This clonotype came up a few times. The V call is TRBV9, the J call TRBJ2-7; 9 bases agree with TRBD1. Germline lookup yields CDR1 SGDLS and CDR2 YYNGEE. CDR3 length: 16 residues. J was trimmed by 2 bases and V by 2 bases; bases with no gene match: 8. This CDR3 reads CASSVNPGQGPYEQYF. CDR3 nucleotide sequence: TGTGCCAGCAGCGTCAACCCGGGACAGGGTCCCTACGAGCAGTACTTC.

CDR3 coding DNA: TGTGCCAGCAGCTTGGGACAGGGAAACTACGAGCAGTACTTC. It codes for CASSLGQGNYEQYF. The rearrangement uses TRBV7-9 and TRBJ2-7; 9 nucleotides match TRBD1. The CDR3 runs 14 residues. Germline assignment: CDR1 SEHNR and CDR2 FQNEAQ (reference sequence). The J segment lost 3 bases and the V segment lost 3 bases, leaving 3 bases of the junction unmatched. The full variable domain, with the rest looked up from reference TRBV7-9 and TRBJ2-7, is DTGVSQNPRHKITKRGQNVTFRCDPISEHNRLYWYRQTLGQGPEFLTYFQNEAQLEKSRLLSDRFSAERPKGSFSTLEIQRTEQGDSAMYLCASSLGQGNYEQYFGPGTRLTVT.

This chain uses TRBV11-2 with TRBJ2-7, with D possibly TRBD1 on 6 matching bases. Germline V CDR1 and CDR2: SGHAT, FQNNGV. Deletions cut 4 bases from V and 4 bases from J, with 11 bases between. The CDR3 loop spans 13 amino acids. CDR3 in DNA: TGTGCCAGCAGCTGGACAGAGAAGTACGAGCAGTACTTC. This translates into CASSWTEKYEQYF.

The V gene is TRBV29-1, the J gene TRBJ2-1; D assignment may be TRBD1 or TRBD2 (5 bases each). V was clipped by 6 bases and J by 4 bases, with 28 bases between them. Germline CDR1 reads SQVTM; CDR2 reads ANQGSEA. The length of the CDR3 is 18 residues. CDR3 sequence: CSVPQVRDLPPPYNEQFF. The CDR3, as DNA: TGCAGCGTGCCCCAGGTACGGGACCTCCCACCACCTTACAATGAGCAGTTCTTC.

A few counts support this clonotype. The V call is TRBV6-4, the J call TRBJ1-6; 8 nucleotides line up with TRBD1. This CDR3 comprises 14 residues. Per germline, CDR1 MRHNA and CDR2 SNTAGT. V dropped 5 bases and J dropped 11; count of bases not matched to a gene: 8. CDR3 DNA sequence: TGTGCCAGCAGTACAGGGGGGACAAACGCACCCCTCCACTTT. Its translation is CASSTGGTNAPLHF.

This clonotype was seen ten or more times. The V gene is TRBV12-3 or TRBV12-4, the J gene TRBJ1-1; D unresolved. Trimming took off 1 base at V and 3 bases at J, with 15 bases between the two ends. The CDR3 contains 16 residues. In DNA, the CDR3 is TGTGCCAGCAGTTTAGTCGGAAGACCCGAGGACACTGAAGCTTTCTTT. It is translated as CASSLVGRPEDTEAFF.

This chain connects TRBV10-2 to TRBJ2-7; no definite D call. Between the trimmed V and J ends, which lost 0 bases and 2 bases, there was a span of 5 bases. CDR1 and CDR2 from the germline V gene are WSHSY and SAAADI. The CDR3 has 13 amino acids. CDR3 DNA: TGCGCCAGCAGTGAGTCGTTTGCCTACGAGCAGTACTTC. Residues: CASSESFAYEQYF.

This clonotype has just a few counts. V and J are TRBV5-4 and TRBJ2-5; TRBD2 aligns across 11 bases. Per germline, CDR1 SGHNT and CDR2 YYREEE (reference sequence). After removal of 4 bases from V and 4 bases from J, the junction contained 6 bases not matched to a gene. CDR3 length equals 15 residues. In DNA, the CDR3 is TGTGCCAGCAGCCCCATTCTAGCGGGAGGAGAGACCCAGTACTTC. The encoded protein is CASSPILAGGETQYF.

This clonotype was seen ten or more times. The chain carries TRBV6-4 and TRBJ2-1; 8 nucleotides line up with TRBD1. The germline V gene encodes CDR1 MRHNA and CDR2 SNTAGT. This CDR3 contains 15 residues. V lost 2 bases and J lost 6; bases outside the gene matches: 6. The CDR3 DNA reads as TGTGCCAGCAGTGACGATGGACAGGGTATCAATGAGCAGTTCTTC. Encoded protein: CASSDDGQGINEQFF.

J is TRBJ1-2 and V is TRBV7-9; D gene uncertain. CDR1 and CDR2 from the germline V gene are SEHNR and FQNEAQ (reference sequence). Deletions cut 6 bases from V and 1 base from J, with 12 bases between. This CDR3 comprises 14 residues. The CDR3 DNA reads TGTGCCAGCAGGGGCGAGCAGTTTAACTATGGCTACACCTTC. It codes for CASRGEQFNYGYTF. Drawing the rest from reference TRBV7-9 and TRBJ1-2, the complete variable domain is DTGVSQNPRHKITKRGQNVTFRCDPISEHNRLYWYRQTLGQGPEFLTYFQNEAQLEKSRLLSDRFSAERPKGSFSTLEIQRTEQGDSAMYLCASRGEQFNYGYTFGSGTRLTVV.

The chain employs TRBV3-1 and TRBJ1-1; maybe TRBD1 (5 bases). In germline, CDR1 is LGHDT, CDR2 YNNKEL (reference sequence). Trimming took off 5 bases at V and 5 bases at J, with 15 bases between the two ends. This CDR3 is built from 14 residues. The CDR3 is CASSGTRTATEAFF. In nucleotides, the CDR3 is TGTGCCAGCAGCGGGACTCGGACCGCGACTGAAGCTTTCTTT.

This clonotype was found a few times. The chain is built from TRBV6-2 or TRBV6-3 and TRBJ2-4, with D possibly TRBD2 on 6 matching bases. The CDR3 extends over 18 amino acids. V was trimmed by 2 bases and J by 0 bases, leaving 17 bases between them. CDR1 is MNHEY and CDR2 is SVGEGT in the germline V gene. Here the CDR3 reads CASSYLTLGLLAKNIQYF. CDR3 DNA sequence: TGTGCCAGCAGTTACCTCACTCTGGGACTCCTAGCCAAAAACATTCAGTACTTC.

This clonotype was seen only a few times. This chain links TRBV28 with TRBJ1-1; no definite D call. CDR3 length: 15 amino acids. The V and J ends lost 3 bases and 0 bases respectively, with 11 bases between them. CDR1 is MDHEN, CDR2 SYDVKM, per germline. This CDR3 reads CASSFPIPMNTEAFF. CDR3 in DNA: TGTGCCAGCAGTTTCCCCATCCCCATGAACACTGAAGCTTTCTTT.

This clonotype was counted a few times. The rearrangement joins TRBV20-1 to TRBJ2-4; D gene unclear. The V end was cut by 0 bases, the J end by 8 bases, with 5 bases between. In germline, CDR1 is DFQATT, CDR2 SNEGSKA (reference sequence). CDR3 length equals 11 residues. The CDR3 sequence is CSAREKHIQYF. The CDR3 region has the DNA TGCAGTGCTAGAGAGAAGCACATTCAGTACTTC.

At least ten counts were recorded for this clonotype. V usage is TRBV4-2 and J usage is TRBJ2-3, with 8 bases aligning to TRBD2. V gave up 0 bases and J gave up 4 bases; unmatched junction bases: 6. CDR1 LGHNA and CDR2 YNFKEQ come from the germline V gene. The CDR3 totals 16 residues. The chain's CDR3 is CASSQERSGSPDTQYF. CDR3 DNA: TGTGCCAGCAGCCAAGAGCGCAGCGGGAGTCCAGATACGCAGTATTTT.

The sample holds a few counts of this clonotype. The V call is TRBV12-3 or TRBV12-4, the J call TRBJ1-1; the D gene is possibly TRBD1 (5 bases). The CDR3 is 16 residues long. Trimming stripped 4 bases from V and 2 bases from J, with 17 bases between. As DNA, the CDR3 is TGTGCCAGCAGTTCCCCGTGGGGCGAAATTAACACTGAAGCTTTCTTT. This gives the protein CASSSPWGEINTEAFF.

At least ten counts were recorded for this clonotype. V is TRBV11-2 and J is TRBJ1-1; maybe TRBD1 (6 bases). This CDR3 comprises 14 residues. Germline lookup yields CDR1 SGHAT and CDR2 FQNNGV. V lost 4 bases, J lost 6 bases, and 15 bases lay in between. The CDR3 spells CASSSNPGDAEAFF. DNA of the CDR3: TGTGCCAGCAGCTCAAACCCAGGGGATGCTGAAGCTTTCTTT.

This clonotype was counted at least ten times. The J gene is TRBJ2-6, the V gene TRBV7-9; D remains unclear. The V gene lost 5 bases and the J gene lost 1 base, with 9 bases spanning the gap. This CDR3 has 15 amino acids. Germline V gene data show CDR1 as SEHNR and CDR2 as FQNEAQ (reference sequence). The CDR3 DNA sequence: TGTGCCAGCAGCCCAGCAGTATCTGGGGCCAACGTCCTGACTTTC. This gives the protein CASSPAVSGANVLTF.